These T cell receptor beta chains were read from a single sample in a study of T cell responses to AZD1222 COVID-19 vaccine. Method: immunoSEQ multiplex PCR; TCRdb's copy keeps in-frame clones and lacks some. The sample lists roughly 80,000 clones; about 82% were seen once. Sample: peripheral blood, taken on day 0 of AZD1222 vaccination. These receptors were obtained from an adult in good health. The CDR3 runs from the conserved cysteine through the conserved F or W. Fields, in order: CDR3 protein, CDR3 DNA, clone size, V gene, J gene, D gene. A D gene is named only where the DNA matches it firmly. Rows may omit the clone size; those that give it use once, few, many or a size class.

CDR3 protein: CASSLAQAYFSMNTEAFF
CDR3 DNA: TGTGCCAGCAGCTTAGCACAGGCTTATTTTAGTATGAACACTGAAGCTTTCTTT
clone size: .
V gene: TRBV5-4
J gene: TRBJ1-1
D gene: .

CDR3 protein: CASSQGQGADGNTIYF
CDR3 DNA: TGCGCCAGCAGCCAAGGACAGGGGGCCGATGGAAACACCATATATTTT
clone size: few
V gene: TRBV4-1
J gene: TRBJ1-3
D gene: TRBD1

CDR3 protein: CASSKERDRVNGYTF
CDR3 DNA: TGTGCCAGCAGCAAAGAGAGGGACAGGGTAAATGGCTACACCTTC
clone size: .
V gene: TRBV21-1
J gene: TRBJ1-2
D gene: .

CDR3 protein: CASSWRGQGNNEQFF
CDR3 DNA: TGTGCCAGCAGCTGGAGGGGACAGGGAAACAATGAGCAGTTCTTC
clone size: .
V gene: TRBV5-5
J gene: TRBJ2-1
D gene: TRBD1

CDR3 protein: CASSIGIEQFF
CDR3 DNA: TGTGCCAGTAGTATAGGTATTGAGCAGTTCTTC
clone size: once
V gene: TRBV19
J gene: TRBJ2-1
D gene: .

CDR3 protein: CASSSLGTGAVRDDGYTF
CDR3 DNA: TGTGCCAGCTCATCTCTAGGGACAGGGGCCGTCAGGGATGATGGCTACACCTTC
clone size: .
V gene: TRBV18
J gene: TRBJ1-2
D gene: TRBD1

CDR3 protein: CASSIGGVGTRPDTQYF
CDR3 DNA: TGTGCCAGTAGTATTGGGGGGGTCGGGACAAGGCCAGATACGCAGTATTTT
clone size: once
V gene: TRBV19
J gene: TRBJ2-3
D gene: .

CDR3 protein: CATSNSDREGQPQHF
CDR3 DNA: TGTGCCACCAGCAATTCCGACAGGGAAGGACAGCCCCAGCATTTT
clone size: .
V gene: TRBV15
J gene: TRBJ1-5
D gene: TRBD1

CDR3 protein: CASRLNSGELFF
CDR3 DNA: TGTGCCAGCAGACTTAACTCCGGGGAGCTGTTTTTT
clone size: .
V gene: TRBV12-3/TRBV12-4
J gene: TRBJ2-2
D gene: .

CDR3 protein: CASSPAIPGPQHF
CDR3 DNA: TGTGCCAGCAGCCCCGCGATCCCTGGGCCCCAGCATTTT
clone size: .
V gene: TRBV7-9
J gene: TRBJ1-5
D gene: .

CDR3 protein: CASKGYNEQFF
CDR3 DNA: TGTGCCAGCAAGGGGTACAATGAGCAGTTCTTC
clone size: .
V gene: TRBV6-5
J gene: TRBJ2-1
D gene: .

CDR3 protein: CASSLQGLAVGAETQYF
CDR3 DNA: TGTGCCAGCAGTTTACAGGGACTAGCGGTCGGGGCAGAGACCCAGTACTTC
clone size: .
V gene: TRBV27
J gene: TRBJ2-5
D gene: TRBD2

CDR3 protein: CASSLGSRGDTQYF
CDR3 DNA: TGTGCCAGCAGCTTGGGTTCTCGTGGGGATACGCAGTATTTT
clone size: .
V gene: TRBV5-4
J gene: TRBJ2-3
D gene: .

CDR3 protein: CASSVSGHNEQFF
CDR3 DNA: TGTGCCAGCAGCGTCAGCGGACACAATGAGCAGTTCTTC
clone size: .
V gene: TRBV7-9
J gene: TRBJ2-1
D gene: .

CDR3 protein: CASSYQGAPYNNEQFF
CDR3 DNA: TGTGCCAGCAGCTATCAGGGGGCCCCGTATAACAATGAGCAGTTCTTC
clone size: once
V gene: TRBV5-6
J gene: TRBJ2-1
D gene: TRBD1

CDR3 protein: CASSREGQNTGELFF
CDR3 DNA: TGTGCCAGCAGTCGGGAGGGCCAGAACACCGGGGAGCTGTTTTTT
clone size: .
V gene: TRBV7-2
J gene: TRBJ2-2
D gene: TRBD2

CDR3 protein: CSVAAGVPSYGYTF
CDR3 DNA: TGCAGCGTTGCCGCAGGGGTCCCCTCCTATGGCTACACCTTC
clone size: .
V gene: TRBV29-1
J gene: TRBJ1-2
D gene: .

CDR3 protein: CASSITPDVRGNQPQHF
CDR3 DNA: TGTGCCAGTAGTATCACCCCTGACGTCCGCGGCAATCAGCCCCAGCATTTT
clone size: .
V gene: TRBV19
J gene: TRBJ1-5
D gene: .

CDR3 protein: CASSLGGATEQYF
CDR3 DNA: TGTGCCAGCAGCCTTGGAGGGGCGACCGAGCAGTACTTC
clone size: .
V gene: TRBV27
J gene: TRBJ2-7
D gene: .

CDR3 protein: CAISYGYTF
CDR3 DNA: TGTGCCATATCCTATGGCTACACCTTC
clone size: .
V gene: TRBV4-2
J gene: TRBJ1-2
D gene: .

CDR3 protein: CASGVGDRGNTDTQYF
CDR3 DNA: TGTGCCAGTGGGGTAGGGGACAGGGGGAACACAGATACGCAGTATTTT
clone size: once
V gene: TRBV2
J gene: TRBJ2-3
D gene: TRBD1

CDR3 protein: CATSREDEGYNEQFF
CDR3 DNA: TGTGCCACCAGCAGAGAGGATGAGGGATATAATGAGCAGTTCTTC
clone size: .
V gene: TRBV15
J gene: TRBJ2-1
D gene: .

CDR3 protein: CASSQDGNSGHNEQFF
CDR3 DNA: TGTGCCAGCAGCCAAGATGGAAATAGCGGTCACAATGAGCAGTTCTTC
clone size: .
V gene: TRBV4-2
J gene: TRBJ2-1
D gene: .

CDR3 protein: CSARGGGGYTF
CDR3 DNA: TGCAGTGCTAGAGGGGGGGGTGGCTACACCTTC
clone size: .
V gene: TRBV20-1
J gene: TRBJ1-2
D gene: .

CDR3 protein: CASSLLGQGIGEKLFF
CDR3 DNA: TGTGCCAGCAGCTTGCTCGGACAGGGGATAGGTGAAAAACTGTTTTTT
clone size: .
V gene: TRBV5-6
J gene: TRBJ1-4
D gene: TRBD1

CDR3 protein: CASSLRGLAGGRNTGELFF
CDR3 DNA: TGTGCCAGCAGCTTAAGGGGACTAGCGGGGGGACGGAACACCGGGGAGCTGTTTTTT
clone size: .
V gene: TRBV7-8
J gene: TRBJ2-2
D gene: TRBD2

CDR3 protein: CASSPTPGLPFF
CDR3 DNA: TGTGCCAGCAGCCCTACGCCGGGACTCCCGTTCTTC
clone size: .
V gene: TRBV7-8
J gene: TRBJ2-1
D gene: .

CDR3 protein: CASIPPFGDWNTEAFF
CDR3 DNA: TGTGCCAGTATCCCCCCCTTTGGGGATTGGAACACTGAAGCTTTCTTT
clone size: once
V gene: TRBV19
J gene: TRBJ1-1
D gene: .

CDR3 protein: CASSAVAPGTVGFYEQYF
CDR3 DNA: TGTGCCAGCAGCGCAGTTGCCCCCGGGACAGTGGGTTTCTACGAGCAGTACTTC
clone size: .
V gene: TRBV7-6
J gene: TRBJ2-7
D gene: TRBD1